Reported below is one TCR beta chain. The antigen it binds to is not known. There are no base qualities to consult, and no much larger clone falls within one base. For sex, age, current smoking status and body mass index, every depressed patient had a pairwise-matched non-depressed control. Every participant was of European descent. No current or lifetime mood disorder was present in controls, and Quick Inventory of Depressive Symptoms-Self Report scores of 5 or less were recorded for controls. All participants were excluded for major medical conditions, Axis I/II comorbidities, regular medication or illicit drug use, or drinking over 100 g alcohol weekly. From each participant, about 30 ml of peripheral blood was collected into EDTA tubes. Thawed PBMCs underwent magnetic negative selection with the BD IMag Human CD4 T Lymphocyte Enrichment Set to purify CD4+ T cells. Flow cytometry confirmed that the CD4+ enrichment method typically gave 85% to 95% purity. A subgroup of about five case-control pairs, selected blind to chemokine receptor expression and flow-cytometric repertoire skewing results, was subjected to TCRbeta sequencing. All blood samples were drawn in the morning at 8:00 a.m., and PBMCs were separated by Ficoll-Hypaque gradient centrifugation. PBMCs were cryopreserved by gradual cooling to -80°C and stored in liquid nitrogen until assayed.

The data were obtained in a study of untreated major depressive disorder (dated 2018 in TCRdb). For context, the study as a whole: The study was a cross-sectional case-control comparison of T cell phenotype and TCR repertoire between antidepressant-free major depressive disorder patients and individually matched non-depressed controls. Sequencing followed up flow-cytometry Vbeta 5.1, Vbeta 11 and Vbeta 22 usage differences observed in the whole cohort. Study-wide conclusions, independent of this receptor: In every sequenced subject, all of the top five TRBV05-01 clones were private clones. Higher TRBV05-01 (Vbeta 5.1) usage among CD4+ T cells of depressed patients compared with controls was confirmed by sequencing, with p = 0.040 in a one-tailed test. TRBV25-01 and TRBV02-01 usage followed the flow-cytometry pattern but did not reach statistical significance in the sequencing data. For the sequencing comparisons, planned one-tailed tests were run on just three Vbeta families that had been chosen in advance. Because of strict matching and exclusion criteria, the study sample was comparatively small, which limits how generalizable the findings are.

The Qiagen DNeasy Blood and Tissue Kit was used to extract total genomic DNA from purified CD4+ T cells. Using immunoSEQ immunosequencing protocols, the TCRbeta CDR3 region, as defined by IMGT, was amplified and sequenced. The authors' pipeline ran thus. The immunoSEQ service preprocessed the raw sequence data to correct PCR and sequencing errors. Data were loaded into the immunoSEQ Analyzer and further analyzed with VDJtools v1.0.7. The paired Wilcoxon signed-rank test was used to test differences between patients and controls. Imported from immuneACCESS, the table was reduced by TCRdb to in-frame sequences with V and J called. These copies leave out some clones; in studies compared against another copy, an unresolved V gene accounts for under half, and the cause of the remainder is not known. V, J and clone size are those of that table, while D and trimming were read from the DNA. The table for this sample lists more than 20,000 clones; approximately 92% of them were counted only once. The ten largest clonotypes hold 0.31% of the sample.

The CDR3 sequence holds 14 residues, the cysteine and phenylalanine included. Just the 42-base CDR3 DNA is kept, in frame starting at base 1. V is pruned by 2 bases and J by 3 bases, leaving 2 bases of the junction without a gene match. The germline V gene supplies CDR1 SGHRS and CDR2 YFSETQ. Rearrangement joined TRBV5-1 to TRBJ2-7, with 10 central nucleotides matching TRBD1. Material for sequencing was CD4+ T cells from PBMCs. The TCR was taken from a man younger than 45 in good health. The CDR3 loop reads CASSFGQGVYEQYF. The nucleotides are TGCGCCAGCAGCTTTGGACAGGGGGTCTACGAGCAGTACTTC.